The 8 T cell receptor beta chains reported below all come from one sample, sequenced in a study of CD8 T cells in ankylosing spondylitis. TCRdb re-called the 5' RACE reads through MiXCR, storing one row per CDR3 protein. The sample lists 350,000 to 450,000 distinct CDR3 sequences, 20% occurring once. Sequenced: blood, either unsorted or a sorted T cell fraction (not recorded which). These receptors all stem from a male donor with ankylosing spondylitis or in good health (not recorded which).

This clonotype was seen more than once but under ten times. The V and J genes are TRBV2 and TRBJ2-5; D remains ambiguous. CDR3 length equals 11 residues. Per germline, CDR1 SNHLY and CDR2 FYNNEI. Trimming removed 7 bases from V and 4 bases from J, with 7 bases in between. The CDR3 sequence is CASTRLETQYF. CDR3 coding DNA: TGTGCCAGCACTAGGTTAGAGACCCAGTACTTC.

The J gene is TRBJ2-2, the V gene TRBV7-6; 10 bases agree with TRBD2. Germline CDR1 and CDR2: SGHVS and FNYEAQ. V dropped 6 bases and J dropped 2; count of bases not matched to a gene: 9. This CDR3 region has 17 residues. CDR3 DNA: TGTGCCAGCAGAGAACGGGTAGCGGGGGGAAACACCGGGGAGCTGTTTTTT. Translation: CASRERVAGGNTGELFF.

This clonotype was seen a handful of times. This chain links TRBV20-1 with TRBJ2-2; TRBD1 aligns across 8 bases. This CDR3 is 14 amino acids long. V lost 6 bases to trimming and J lost 6 bases; unmatched junction nucleotides: 9. Germline lookup yields CDR1 DFQATT and CDR2 SNEGSKA (reference sequence). Here the CDR3 DNA reads TGCAGTGCGAGAACCGGGACAGGTTCCGGGGAGCTGTTTTTT. Its translation is CSARTGTGSGELFF.

The V gene is TRBV7-9, the J gene TRBJ1-4, with no clear D. Germline CDR1 is SEHNR and CDR2 is FQNEAQ (reference sequence). Trimming stripped 5 bases from V and 6 bases from J, with 7 bases between. The CDR3 is 12 residues long. CDR3 in amino acids: CASSPDDEKLFF. CDR3 sequence (DNA): TGTGCCAGCAGCCCCGACGATGAAAAACTGTTTTTT.

The CDR3 DNA sequence: TGCGCCAGCAGCCAAGGGCTAGCGGGGGGCAGAGAGCAGTTCTTC. Protein: CASSQGLAGGREQFF. The chain couples TRBV4-1 to TRBJ2-1; 11 bases line up with TRBD2. The V gene's germline CDR1 is MGHRA and CDR2 YSYEKL. The junction had 6 bases not matched to a gene; V was cut back by 1 base and J by 10 bases. This CDR3 is built from 15 residues.

The J gene is TRBJ2-3, the V gene TRBV11-2; 9 bases are a match to TRBD2. V dropped 1 base and J dropped 0; count of bases not matched to a gene: 5. The CDR3 consists of 17 residues. Germline V gives CDR1 SGHAT, CDR2 FQNNGV. CDR3 nucleotide sequence: TGTGCCAGCAGCTTAGGGTCAGCGGGGGGAAGCACAGATACGCAGTATTTT. Its translation: CASSLGSAGGSTDTQYF.

The V and J genes are TRBV2 and TRBJ2-3; 10 nucleotides align to TRBD2. This CDR3 has 15 residues. Germline lookup yields CDR1 SNHLY and CDR2 FYNNEI. V was pared by 5 bases and J by 2 bases, with 4 bases of the junction left unmatched. This CDR3 is CASSFSGGYTDTQYF. DNA for the CDR3: TGTGCCAGCAGTTTTAGCGGGGGGTACACAGATACGCAGTATTTT.

This clonotype was observed a handful of times. The J gene is TRBJ2-1, the V gene TRBV9; the D gene is possibly TRBD1 (5 bases). The CDR3 covers 13 residues. Germline V gene data show CDR1 as SGDLS and CDR2 as YYNGEE. Trimming took off 2 bases at V and 6 bases at J, with 9 bases between the two ends. For the CDR3, the DNA is TGTGCCAGCAGCGTTACAGGATTCAATGAGCAGTTCTTC. It specifies CASSVTGFNEQFF.